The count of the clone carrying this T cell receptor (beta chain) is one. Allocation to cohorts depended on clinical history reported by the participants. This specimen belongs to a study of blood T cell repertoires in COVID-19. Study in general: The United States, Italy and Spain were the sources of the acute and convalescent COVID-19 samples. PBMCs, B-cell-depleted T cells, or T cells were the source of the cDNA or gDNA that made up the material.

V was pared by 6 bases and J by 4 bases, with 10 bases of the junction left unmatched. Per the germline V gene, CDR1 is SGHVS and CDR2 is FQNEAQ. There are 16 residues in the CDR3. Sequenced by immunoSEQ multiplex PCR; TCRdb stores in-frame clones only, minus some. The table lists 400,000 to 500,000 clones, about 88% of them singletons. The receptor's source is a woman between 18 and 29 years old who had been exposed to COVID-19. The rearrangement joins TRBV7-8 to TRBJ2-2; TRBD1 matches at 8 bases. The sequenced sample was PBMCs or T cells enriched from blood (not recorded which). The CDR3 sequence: CASSPVPGQATGELFF. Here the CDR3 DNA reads TGTGCCAGCAGTCCTGTACCGGGACAGGCCACCGGGGAGCTGTTTTTT.